A single count supports the clone carrying this T cell receptor (beta chain). Its cognate antigen is unknown. This sample was included in a study of primary melanoma T cells and metastatic recurrence. Study summary: Primary melanomas here were stage T2 to T4, over 1 mm thick.

Here immunoSEQ multiplex PCR was the method, and the copy in TCRdb shows in-frame clones only, minus some. The sample lists around 3,000 clones; approximately 82% were seen once. CDR3 length: 15 residues. With V trimmed by 3 bases and J by 4 bases, 9 bases remained unmatched. Germline assignment: CDR1 MRHNA and CDR2 SNTAGT. Notes on the study in general: Suggested, not shown: primary melanomas can contain effective antitumor T cells. T-cell fraction reportedly outperformed other histopathological variables added to thickness. A tumor T-cell fraction above 20% appeared protective.

The sample was melanoma tumor tissue. This TCR derives from a human donor with melanoma. The chain links TRBV6-4 to TRBJ2-7; 7 bases fit TRBD2. The CDR3 coding sequence is TGTGCCAGCAGTGAAGCGGGGTACGGAAATTACGAGCAGTACTTC. Translating it yields CASSEAGYGNYEQYF.